These T cell receptor beta chains were read from a single sample in a study of cytomegalovirus exposure and HLA in healthy donors. Produced via immunoSEQ multiplex PCR; TCRdb's table is partial and in-frame only. The sample includes roughly 140,000 clones, more than 75% of them seen just once. The source material was PBMCs. These receptors came from a woman younger than 30 in good health and CMV-seropositive. The CDR3 runs from the conserved cysteine through the conserved F or W. A D gene is named only where the DNA matches it firmly. Rows may omit the clone size; those that give it use once, few, many or a size class.

TRBV10-1	-	TRBJ2-7	-	CASSDNYEQYF	TGCGCCAGCAGTGATAACTACGAGCAGTACTTC
TRBV5-6	-	TRBJ2-2	-	CASSLTRNTGELFF	TGTGCCAGCAGCTTGACAAGGAACACCGGGGAGCTGTTTTTT
TRBV6-5	-	TRBJ2-7	-	CASSYSSYGSYEQYF	TGTGCCAGCAGTTACTCTTCTTACGGCTCCTACGAGCAGTACTTC
TRBV6-1	TRBD1	TRBJ2-7	-	CASGDRGAEQYF	TGTGCCAGCGGAGACAGGGGGGCCGAGCAGTACTTC
TRBV5-4	-	TRBJ2-5	-	CASSPPAEGETQYF	TGTGCCAGCAGCCCCCCTGCGGAGGGGGAGACCCAGTACTTC
TRBV19	TRBD1	TRBJ2-6	-	CASSRTGSTANVLTF	TGTGCCAGTAGCCGGACAGGATCCACAGCCAACGTCCTGACTTTC
TRBV10-3	TRBD1	TRBJ1-2	-	CAISEGQAHYGYTF	TGTGCCATCAGTGAAGGACAGGCCCACTATGGCTACACCTTC
TRBV5-6	TRBD1	TRBJ1-2	-	CASSLGGGDSYGYTF	TGTGCCAGCAGCTTGGGAGGGGGCGATAGCTATGGCTACACCTTC
TRBV7-9	-	TRBJ2-7	-	CASTLDLTDAGEQYF	TGTGCCAGCACCCTTGACCTGACAGACGCCGGAGAGCAGTACTTC
TRBV4-1	-	TRBJ1-1	-	CASRALLRGTEAFF	TGCGCCAGCAGGGCCCTACTACGAGGCACTGAAGCTTTCTTT
TRBV6-1	-	TRBJ1-1	-	CASSEAGGKTEAFF	TGTGCCAGCAGTGAAGCGGGGGGTAAAACTGAAGCTTTCTTT
TRBV19	-	TRBJ1-4	-	CASNDRPSTNEKLFF	TGTGCCAGTAATGACAGGCCTTCAACTAATGAAAAACTGTTTTTT
TRBV10-1	-	TRBJ2-2	-	CASSHGWQGIAGELFF	TGCGCCAGCAGTCACGGTTGGCAGGGGATAGCCGGGGAGCTGTTTTTT
TRBV5-5	-	TRBJ1-1	-	CASSLGRGLMNTEAFF	TGTGCCAGCAGCTTGGGCAGGGGACTAATGAACACTGAAGCTTTCTTT
TRBV28	-	TRBJ2-7	-	CASTTPIGRGYEQYF	TGTGCCAGCACGACCCCTATAGGACGGGGCTACGAGCAGTACTTC
TRBV19	-	TRBJ1-1	-	CASSLTQGSTEAFF	TGTGCCAGTAGTTTAACTCAGGGGTCCACTGAAGCTTTCTTT
TRBV9	TRBD2	TRBJ2-5	few	CASSVPAGGGRETQYF	TGTGCCAGCAGCGTCCCAGCGGGGGGAGGTCGAGAGACCCAGTACTTC
TRBV2	TRBD1	TRBJ2-7	once	CASTNQGAVNEQYF	TGTGCCAGCACCAACCAGGGGGCTGTCAACGAGCAGTACTTC
TRBV13	-	TRBJ2-6	-	CASSLDGRSGANVLTF	TGTGCCAGCAGCTTAGATGGCCGCTCTGGGGCCAACGTCCTGACTTTC
TRBV18	TRBD1	TRBJ1-1	-	CASSPGDSEAFF	TGTGCCAGCTCACCAGGGGACAGTGAAGCTTTCTTT
TRBV2	TRBD1	TRBJ1-6	-	CASSQDRGNSPLHF	TGTGCCAGCAGTCAGGACAGGGGGAATTCACCCCTCCACTTT
TRBV10-1	TRBD1	TRBJ2-7	-	CASSEGQGYEQYF	TGCGCCAGCAGTGAGGGACAGGGTTACGAGCAGTACTTC
TRBV5-1	TRBD1	TRBJ1-2	few	CASSLGLTGNYGYTF	TGCGCCAGCAGCTTGGGCCTGACAGGGAACTATGGCTACACCTTC
TRBV11-2	-	TRBJ1-4	-	CASSRERVDEKLFF	TGTGCCAGCAGCCGGGAAAGGGTCGATGAAAAACTGTTTTTT
TRBV19	-	TRBJ1-1	-	CASSIVGVNTEAFF	TGTGCCAGTAGTATAGTGGGCGTGAACACTGAAGCTTTCTTT
TRBV30	TRBD2	TRBJ2-3	-	CAWRLAATDTQYF	TGTGCCTGGAGACTAGCGGCCACAGATACGCAGTATTTT
TRBV2	TRBD2	TRBJ2-7	-	CASSEQRGRAGEQYF	TGTGCCAGCAGTGAACAGCGGGGGAGAGCAGGGGAGCAGTACTTC
TRBV19	-	TRBJ1-5	-	CASIEDSNQPQHF	TGTGCCAGTATTGAGGATAGCAATCAGCCCCAGCATTTT
TRBV30	-	TRBJ1-1	-	CAWIGREAFF	TGTGCCTGGATAGGGAGAGAAGCTTTCTTT
TRBV7-9	-	TRBJ2-6	-	CASSFGGSSSGANVLTF	TGTGCCAGCAGCTTTGGAGGATCGAGCTCTGGGGCCAACGTCCTGACTTTC
TRBV6-1	-	TRBJ1-2	-	CASRPGPVGYGYTF	TGTGCCAGCAGGCCGGGTCCCGTCGGCTATGGCTACACCTTC
TRBV11-3	TRBD1	TRBJ2-2	-	CASSPGTGVGTGELFF	TGTGCCAGCAGCCCCGGGACAGGGGTTGGGACCGGGGAGCTGTTTTTT
TRBV5-4	TRBD1	TRBJ1-4	-	CASSHDRVEKLFF	TGTGCCAGCAGCCACGACAGGGTTGAAAAACTGTTTTTT
TRBV15	-	TRBJ2-7	-	CATSRDRTDSYEQYF	TGTGCCACCAGCAGAGATCGGACAGACTCCTACGAGCAGTACTTC
TRBV7-9	-	TRBJ2-7	-	CASSLSAAREQYF	TGTGCCAGCAGCTTATCGGCAGCGAGGGAGCAGTACTTC
TRBV7-2	TRBD2	TRBJ2-5	-	CASSTSGGASETQYF	TGTGCCAGTTCGACTAGCGGGGGGGCGTCAGAGACCCAGTACTTC
TRBV4-3	-	TRBJ2-7	-	CASSQETPFPAKGQNHHEQYF	TGCGCCAGCAGCCAAGAGACCCCCTTCCCGGCAAAAGGACAGAACCACCACGAGCAGTACTTC
TRBV18	TRBD1	TRBJ2-7	-	CASSPLPPTGGSSYEQYF	TGTGCCAGCTCACCACTTCCACCGACAGGGGGCTCATCCTACGAGCAGTACTTC
TRBV5-4	-	TRBJ1-1	-	CASSPPRGGTEAFF	TGTGCCAGCAGCCCCCCCCGGGGGGGCACTGAAGCTTTCTTT
TRBV7-9	-	TRBJ2-3	-	CASSLTKDTQYF	TGTGCCAGCAGCCTGACTAAAGATACGCAGTATTTT
TRBV7-9	-	TRBJ2-7	few	CASSSEGRRGGNEQYF	TGTGCCAGCAGCTCGGAGGGGCGGAGGGGTGGAAACGAGCAGTACTTC
TRBV5-1	TRBD1	TRBJ1-4	-	CASSLGNRGGNEKLFF	TGCGCCAGCAGCTTGGGCAACAGGGGGGGTAATGAAAAACTGTTTTTT
TRBV5-1	TRBD1	TRBJ1-1	few	CASSFGQERVAFF	TGCGCCAGCAGCTTTGGACAGGAGAGGGTGGCTTTCTTT
TRBV6-1	-	TRBJ1-5	-	CASRQGSDSNQPQHF	TGTGCCAGCAGGCAGGGTTCTGATAGCAATCAGCCCCAGCATTTT
TRBV9	-	TRBJ2-3	-	CASSVEGGTDTQYF	TGTGCCAGCAGCGTAGAGGGGGGCACAGATACGCAGTATTTT
TRBV6-1	-	TRBJ1-5	few	CASSEDSVYNQPQHF	TGTGCCAGCAGCGAGGACAGTGTCTACAATCAGCCCCAGCATTTT
TRBV10-3	-	TRBJ2-3	-	CASGGGGGTDTQYF	TGTGCCTCGGGAGGGGGCGGCGGCACAGATACGCAGTATTTT
TRBV5-6	-	TRBJ1-2	once	CASSLGQDVLYGYTF	TGTGCCAGCAGCTTGGGACAGGACGTCCTTTATGGCTACACCTTC
TRBV5-1	-	TRBJ2-7	-	CASRRNDEQYF	TGCGCCAGCAGGCGGAATGACGAGCAGTACTTC